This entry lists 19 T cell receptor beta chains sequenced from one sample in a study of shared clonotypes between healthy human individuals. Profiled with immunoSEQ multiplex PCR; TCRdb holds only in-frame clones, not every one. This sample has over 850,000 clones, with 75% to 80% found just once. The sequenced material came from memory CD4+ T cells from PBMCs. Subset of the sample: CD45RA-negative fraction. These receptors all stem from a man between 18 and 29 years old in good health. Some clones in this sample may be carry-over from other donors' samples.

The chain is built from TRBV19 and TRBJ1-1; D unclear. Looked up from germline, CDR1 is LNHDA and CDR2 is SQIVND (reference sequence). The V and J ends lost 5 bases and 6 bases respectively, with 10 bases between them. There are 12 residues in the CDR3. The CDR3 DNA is TGTGCCAGTAGTCCGGAGAGGGCTGAAGCTTTCTTT. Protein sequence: CASSPERAEAFF.

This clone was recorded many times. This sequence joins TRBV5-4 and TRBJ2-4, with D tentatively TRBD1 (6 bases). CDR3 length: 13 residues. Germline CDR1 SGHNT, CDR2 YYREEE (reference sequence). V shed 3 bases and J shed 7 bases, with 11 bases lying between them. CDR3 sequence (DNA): TGTGCCAGCAGCTATTGGCAGGGGAACATTCAGTACTTC. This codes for CASSYWQGNIQYF.

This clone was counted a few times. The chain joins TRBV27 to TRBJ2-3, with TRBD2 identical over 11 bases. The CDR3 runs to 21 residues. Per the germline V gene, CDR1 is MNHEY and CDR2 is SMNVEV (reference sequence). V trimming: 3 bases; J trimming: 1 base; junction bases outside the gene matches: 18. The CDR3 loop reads CASSFRRLVAGGPGRTDTQYF. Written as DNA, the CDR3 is TGTGCCAGCAGTTTTCGTCGCCTGGTAGCGGGAGGGCCGGGACGCACAGATACGCAGTATTTT.

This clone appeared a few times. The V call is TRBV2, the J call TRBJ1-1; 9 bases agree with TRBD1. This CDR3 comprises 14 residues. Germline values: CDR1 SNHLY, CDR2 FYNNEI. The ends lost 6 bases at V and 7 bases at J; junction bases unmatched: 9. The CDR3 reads CASSIQGAEGEAFF. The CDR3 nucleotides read TGTGCCAGCAGCATACAGGGGGCGGAGGGTGAAGCTTTCTTT. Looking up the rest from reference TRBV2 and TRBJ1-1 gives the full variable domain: EPEVTQTPSHQVTQMGQEVILRCVPISNHLYFYWYRQILGQKVEFLVSFYNNEISEKSEIFDDQFSVERPDGSNFTLKIRSTKLEDSAMYFCASSIQGAEGEAFFGQGTRLTVV.

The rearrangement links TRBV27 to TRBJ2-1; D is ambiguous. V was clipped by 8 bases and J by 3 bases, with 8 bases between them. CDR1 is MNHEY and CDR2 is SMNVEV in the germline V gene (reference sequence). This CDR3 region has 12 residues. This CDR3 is CASGDLYNEQFF. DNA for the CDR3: TGTGCCAGCGGCGACCTCTACAATGAGCAGTTCTTC.

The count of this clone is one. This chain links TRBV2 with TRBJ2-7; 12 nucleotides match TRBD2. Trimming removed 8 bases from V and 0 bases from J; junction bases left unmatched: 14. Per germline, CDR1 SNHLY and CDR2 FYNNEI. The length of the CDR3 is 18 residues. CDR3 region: CASATGPLAGGFSYEQYF. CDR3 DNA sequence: TGTGCCAGCGCCACAGGGCCCCTAGCGGGAGGGTTCTCCTACGAGCAGTACTTC.

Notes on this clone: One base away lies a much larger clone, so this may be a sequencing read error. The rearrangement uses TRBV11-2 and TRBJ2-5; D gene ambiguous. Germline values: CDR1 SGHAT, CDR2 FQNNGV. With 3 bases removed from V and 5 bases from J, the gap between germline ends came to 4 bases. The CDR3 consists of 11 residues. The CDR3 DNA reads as TGTGCCAGCAGCTTTTACGAGACCCAGTACTTC. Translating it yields CASSFYETQYF.

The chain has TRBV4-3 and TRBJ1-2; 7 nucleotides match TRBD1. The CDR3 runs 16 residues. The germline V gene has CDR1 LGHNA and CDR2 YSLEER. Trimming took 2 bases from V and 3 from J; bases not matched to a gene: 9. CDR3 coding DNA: TGCGCCAGCAGCCAAAGGACGGGACAGTGGGACTATGGCTACACCTTC. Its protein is CASSQRTGQWDYGYTF.

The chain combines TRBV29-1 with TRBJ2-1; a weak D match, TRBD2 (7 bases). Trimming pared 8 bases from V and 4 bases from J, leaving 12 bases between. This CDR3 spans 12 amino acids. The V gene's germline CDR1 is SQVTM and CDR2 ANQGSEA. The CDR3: CSFGGPYNEQFF. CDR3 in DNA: TGCAGCTTCGGGGGGCCATACAATGAGCAGTTCTTC.

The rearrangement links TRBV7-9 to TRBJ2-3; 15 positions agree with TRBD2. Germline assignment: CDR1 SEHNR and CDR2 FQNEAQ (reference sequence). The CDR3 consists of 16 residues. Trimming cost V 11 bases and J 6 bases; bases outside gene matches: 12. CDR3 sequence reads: CAGKPAGTSGRDTQYF. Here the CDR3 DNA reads TGTGCCGGCAAGCCAGCAGGGACTAGCGGGAGGGATACGCAGTATTTT.

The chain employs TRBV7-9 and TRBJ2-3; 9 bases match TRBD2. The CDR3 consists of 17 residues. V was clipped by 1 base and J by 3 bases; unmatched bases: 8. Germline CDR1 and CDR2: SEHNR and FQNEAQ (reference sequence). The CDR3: CASSLGLAGSGTDTQYF. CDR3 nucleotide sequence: TGTGCCAGCAGCTTAGGTCTAGCGGGATCGGGGACAGATACGCAGTATTTT.

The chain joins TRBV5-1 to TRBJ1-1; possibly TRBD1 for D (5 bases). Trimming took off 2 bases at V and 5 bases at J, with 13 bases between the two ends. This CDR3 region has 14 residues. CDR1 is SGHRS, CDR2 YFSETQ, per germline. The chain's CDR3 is CASSFDGGVTEAFF. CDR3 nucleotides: TGCGCCAGCAGCTTTGACGGAGGGGTTACTGAAGCTTTCTTT. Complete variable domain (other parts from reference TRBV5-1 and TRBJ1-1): KAGVTQTPRYLIKTRGQQVTLSCSPISGHRSVSWYQQTPGQGLQFLFEYFSETQRNKGNFPGRFSGRQFSNSRSEMNVSTLELGDSALYLCASSFDGGVTEAFFGQGTRLTVV.

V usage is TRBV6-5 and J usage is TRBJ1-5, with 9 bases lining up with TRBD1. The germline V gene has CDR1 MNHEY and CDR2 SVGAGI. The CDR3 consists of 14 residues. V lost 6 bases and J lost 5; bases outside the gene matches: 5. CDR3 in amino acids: CASRKQGAHQPQHF. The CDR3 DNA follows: TGTGCCAGCAGAAAACAGGGGGCCCATCAGCCCCAGCATTTT.

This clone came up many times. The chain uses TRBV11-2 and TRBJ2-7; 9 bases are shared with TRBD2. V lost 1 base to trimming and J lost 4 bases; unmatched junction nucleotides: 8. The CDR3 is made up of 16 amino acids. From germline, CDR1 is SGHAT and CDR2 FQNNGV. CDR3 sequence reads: CASSLGREGPRYEQYF. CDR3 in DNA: TGTGCCAGCAGCTTAGGGCGGGAGGGCCCTCGGTACGAGCAGTACTTC.

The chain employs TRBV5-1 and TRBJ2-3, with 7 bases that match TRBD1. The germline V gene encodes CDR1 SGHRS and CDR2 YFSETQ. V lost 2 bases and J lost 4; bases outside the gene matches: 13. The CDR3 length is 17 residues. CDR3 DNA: TGCGCCAGCAGCTTAGCTTACAGGGGCTCTCGGTCAGATACGCAGTATTTT. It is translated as CASSLAYRGSRSDTQYF.

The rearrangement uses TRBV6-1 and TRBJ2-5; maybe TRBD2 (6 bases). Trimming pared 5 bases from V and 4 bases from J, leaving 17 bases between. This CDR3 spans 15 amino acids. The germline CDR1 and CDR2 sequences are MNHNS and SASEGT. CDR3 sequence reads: CASSPLGTGRETQYF. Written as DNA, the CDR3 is TGTGCCAGCAGTCCGCTAGGGACTGGGAGAGAGACCCAGTACTTC.

The CDR3 coding sequence is TGTGCCATCGGGGCTAGCGGGGGCGAAGAGACCCAGTACTTC. Amino acids: CAIGASGGEETQYF. The rearrangement uses TRBV10-3 and TRBJ2-5; 10 bases align to TRBD2. CDR1 and CDR2 from the germline V gene are ENHRY and SYGVKD. The CDR3 consists of 14 residues. V lost 8 bases and J lost 3; bases outside the gene matches: 6.

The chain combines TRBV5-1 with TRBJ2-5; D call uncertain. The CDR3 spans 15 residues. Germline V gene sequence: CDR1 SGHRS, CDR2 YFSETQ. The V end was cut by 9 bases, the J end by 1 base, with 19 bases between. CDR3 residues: CATHYGSVAQETQYF. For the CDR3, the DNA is TGCGCCACGCACTACGGTTCGGTGGCCCAAGAGACCCAGTACTTC.

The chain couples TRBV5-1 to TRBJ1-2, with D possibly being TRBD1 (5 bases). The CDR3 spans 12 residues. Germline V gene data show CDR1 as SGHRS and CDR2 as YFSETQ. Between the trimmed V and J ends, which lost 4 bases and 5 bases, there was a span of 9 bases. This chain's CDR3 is CASSRRGYGYTF. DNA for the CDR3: TGCGCCAGCAGCCGTAGGGGATATGGCTACACCTTC.